The rows below give T cell receptor beta chains drawn from one sample of a study of blood T cell repertoires in COVID-19. The assay was immunoSEQ multiplex PCR, and TCRdb's table has in-frame clones only and misses some. This sample yields approximately 180,000 clones, of which approximately 85% are seen a single time; more than 8% belongs to the top ten. The specimen sequenced was peripheral blood. The receptors derive from a woman aged 80 or over with acute or convalescent COVID-19. The CDR3 runs from the conserved cysteine through the conserved F or W. The order of the fields is J gene, V gene, clone size, D gene, CDR3 protein, CDR3 DNA. D genes are given only for firm matches. Some rows mark clone size as missing; the rest say once, few, many or name a class of expanded clone.

j_gene: TRBJ2-7
v_gene: TRBV2
abundance: .
d_gene: TRBD1
CDR3aa: CASSKDRGHEQYF
CDR3nt: TGTGCCAGCAGTAAGGACAGGGGCCACGAGCAGTACTTC

j_gene: TRBJ2-7
v_gene: TRBV29-1
abundance: .
d_gene: .
CDR3aa: CSVVVEGMGYEQYF
CDR3nt: TGCAGCGTTGTGGTGGAGGGGATGGGCTACGAGCAGTACTTC

j_gene: TRBJ2-1
v_gene: TRBV7-2
abundance: few
d_gene: .
CDR3aa: CASSSEAYVNEQFF
CDR3nt: TGTGCCAGCAGTTCCGAGGCCTACGTCAATGAGCAGTTCTTC

j_gene: TRBJ1-1
v_gene: TRBV7-9
abundance: .
d_gene: TRBD1
CDR3aa: CASSHRGGNTEAFF
CDR3nt: TGTGCCAGCAGCCACAGGGGAGGAAACACTGAAGCTTTCTTT

j_gene: TRBJ1-1
v_gene: TRBV19
abundance: many
d_gene: .
CDR3aa: CASSMGGATEAFF
CDR3nt: TGTGCCAGTAGTATGGGGGGGGCCACTGAAGCTTTCTTT

j_gene: TRBJ1-2
v_gene: TRBV19
abundance: .
d_gene: .
CDR3aa: CASTPGYGYTF
CDR3nt: TGTGCCAGTACCCCCGGCTATGGCTACACCTTC

j_gene: TRBJ2-7
v_gene: TRBV15
abundance: once
d_gene: .
CDR3aa: CATSRDTNPYEQYF
CDR3nt: TGTGCCACCAGCAGAGATACTAACCCCTACGAGCAGTACTTC

j_gene: TRBJ1-5
v_gene: TRBV4-1
abundance: .
d_gene: .
CDR3aa: CASSQVLRGGRPGDQPQHF
CDR3nt: TGCGCCAGCAGCCAAGTACTCAGGGGAGGGAGGCCCGGTGATCAGCCCCAGCATTTT

j_gene: TRBJ1-1
v_gene: TRBV19
abundance: once
d_gene: .
CDR3aa: CASSMSQGWNTEAFF
CDR3nt: TGTGCCAGTAGCATGTCTCAGGGTTGGAACACTGAAGCTTTCTTT

j_gene: TRBJ1-2
v_gene: TRBV2
abundance: .
d_gene: TRBD1
CDR3aa: CASSDLNRGRKTGYTF
CDR3nt: TGTGCCAGCAGTGATCTAAACAGGGGGCGGAAAACGGGCTACACCTTC

j_gene: TRBJ2-2
v_gene: TRBV23-1
abundance: once
d_gene: TRBD2
CDR3aa: CASSQVGSGTSENTGELFF
CDR3nt: TGCGCCAGCAGTCAAGTGGGTTCCGGGACTAGCGAGAACACCGGGGAGCTGTTTTTT

j_gene: TRBJ1-1
v_gene: TRBV2
abundance: .
d_gene: TRBD1
CDR3aa: CASSIQGANTEAFF
CDR3nt: TGTGCCAGCAGCATACAGGGGGCGAACACTGAAGCTTTCTTT

j_gene: TRBJ1-4
v_gene: TRBV2
abundance: .
d_gene: TRBD1
CDR3aa: CASNGGTGGYEKLFF
CDR3nt: TGTGCCAGCAATGGCGGGACAGGGGGCTATGAAAAACTGTTTTTT

j_gene: TRBJ2-1
v_gene: TRBV19
abundance: .
d_gene: .
CDR3aa: CASTPPGLIEQFF
CDR3nt: TGTGCCAGTACTCCACCAGGGCTTATAGAGCAGTTCTTC

j_gene: TRBJ2-7
v_gene: TRBV7-2
abundance: few
d_gene: TRBD2
CDR3aa: CASSFTSGSREQYF
CDR3nt: TGTGCCAGCAGCTTCACTAGCGGGAGTCGGGAGCAGTACTTC

j_gene: TRBJ2-1
v_gene: TRBV5-5
abundance: .
d_gene: .
CDR3aa: CASSLADEQFF
CDR3nt: TGTGCCAGCAGCTTGGCCGATGAGCAGTTCTTC

j_gene: TRBJ1-6
v_gene: TRBV7-9
abundance: .
d_gene: TRBD1
CDR3aa: CASGAVQGTPLHF
CDR3nt: TGTGCTTCTGGGGCGGTACAGGGGACACCCCTCCACTTT

j_gene: TRBJ1-2
v_gene: TRBV18
abundance: .
d_gene: .
CDR3aa: CASFSGVPGGYGYTF
CDR3nt: TGTGCCAGCTTCTCGGGGGTCCCGGGAGGCTATGGCTACACCTTC

j_gene: TRBJ2-1
v_gene: TRBV12-3/TRBV12-4
abundance: .
d_gene: TRBD2
CDR3aa: CASSLAGDSEQFF
CDR3nt: TGTGCCAGCAGTCTAGCGGGAGATAGTGAGCAGTTCTTC

j_gene: TRBJ2-7
v_gene: TRBV6-5
abundance: .
d_gene: .
CDR3aa: CASNTGQISSYEQYF
CDR3nt: TGTGCCAGCAACACCGGACAGATCAGCTCCTACGAGCAGTACTTC

j_gene: TRBJ1-1
v_gene: TRBV10-3
abundance: .
d_gene: TRBD1
CDR3aa: CAISEYPGQMNTEAFF
CDR3nt: TGTGCCATCAGTGAGTATCCGGGACAGATGAACACTGAAGCTTTCTTT

j_gene: TRBJ2-7
v_gene: TRBV19
abundance: few
d_gene: .
CDR3aa: CASRERTVPSYEQYF
CDR3nt: TGTGCCAGTAGGGAAAGGACTGTGCCCTCCTACGAGCAGTACTTC

j_gene: TRBJ1-1
v_gene: TRBV2
abundance: .
d_gene: .
CDR3aa: CASSPTVNTEAFF
CDR3nt: TGTGCCAGCAGTCCGACAGTGAACACTGAAGCTTTCTTT

j_gene: TRBJ2-2
v_gene: TRBV24-1
abundance: .
d_gene: .
CDR3aa: CATSPERGSTGELFF
CDR3nt: TGTGCCACCAGCCCTGAGAGGGGGAGTACCGGGGAGCTGTTTTTT

j_gene: TRBJ1-1
v_gene: TRBV6-5
abundance: .
d_gene: .
CDR3aa: CASSYFRGAGTEAFF
CDR3nt: TGTGCCAGCAGTTACTTTCGGGGGGCTGGAACTGAAGCTTTCTTT

j_gene: TRBJ1-6
v_gene: TRBV30
abundance: .
d_gene: .
CDR3aa: CAWSKQRAPLHF
CDR3nt: TGTGCCTGGAGTAAACAGCGGGCACCCCTCCACTTT

j_gene: TRBJ1-2
v_gene: TRBV5-6
abundance: .
d_gene: .
CDR3aa: CASSLATGHYGYTF
CDR3nt: TGTGCCAGCAGCTTGGCGACAGGCCACTATGGCTACACCTTC

j_gene: TRBJ1-5
v_gene: TRBV7-2
abundance: .
d_gene: .
CDR3aa: CASSLDTRYQPQHF
CDR3nt: TGTGCCAGCAGCTTAGATACGAGGTATCAGCCCCAGCATTTT

j_gene: TRBJ1-1
v_gene: TRBV18
abundance: .
d_gene: .
CDR3aa: CASSPPQDAEAFF
CDR3nt: TGTGCCAGCTCACCTCCCCAGGATGCTGAAGCTTTCTTT

j_gene: TRBJ1-2
v_gene: TRBV9
abundance: .
d_gene: TRBD1
CDR3aa: CASSVGGDRGQVGGYTF
CDR3nt: TGTGCCAGCAGCGTAGGAGGCGACAGGGGGCAAGTGGGTGGCTACACCTTC

j_gene: TRBJ1-2
v_gene: TRBV7-2
abundance: .
d_gene: .
CDR3aa: CASSLDRGGGYTF
CDR3nt: TGTGCCAGCAGCTTAGACCGGGGGGGTGGCTACACCTTC

j_gene: TRBJ1-5
v_gene: TRBV19
abundance: .
d_gene: .
CDR3aa: CASSREGKQPQHF
CDR3nt: TGTGCCAGTAGTCGCGAGGGAAAGCAGCCCCAGCATTTT

j_gene: TRBJ2-7
v_gene: TRBV2
abundance: .
d_gene: .
CDR3aa: CASSEDSAYEQYF
CDR3nt: TGTGCCAGCAGTGAAGACAGTGCCTACGAGCAGTACTTC

j_gene: TRBJ1-1
v_gene: TRBV7-9
abundance: .
d_gene: .
CDR3aa: CASSLAQEAFF
CDR3nt: TGTGCCAGCAGCTTAGCTCAGGAAGCTTTCTTT

j_gene: TRBJ1-1
v_gene: TRBV5-1
abundance: .
d_gene: TRBD1
CDR3aa: CASSWDRGNTEAFF
CDR3nt: TGCGCCAGCAGCTGGGACAGGGGGAACACTGAAGCTTTCTTT

j_gene: TRBJ2-7
v_gene: TRBV6-2/TRBV6-3
abundance: .
d_gene: TRBD1
CDR3aa: CASSLPGQGSSYEQYF
CDR3nt: TGTGCCAGCAGCCTTCCCGGACAGGGAAGCTCCTACGAGCAGTACTTC

j_gene: TRBJ1-6
v_gene: TRBV27
abundance: .
d_gene: .
CDR3aa: CASSSYRDSPLHF
CDR3nt: TGTGCCAGCAGTTCCTACAGGGATTCACCCCTCCACTTT

j_gene: TRBJ2-6
v_gene: TRBV4-1
abundance: .
d_gene: TRBD1
CDR3aa: CASSQEGQGINVLTF
CDR3nt: TGCGCCAGCAGCCAAGAGGGACAGGGGATAAACGTCCTGACTTTC

j_gene: TRBJ1-1
v_gene: TRBV25-1
abundance: .
d_gene: .
CDR3aa: CASTQVGLGDTEAFF
CDR3nt: TGTGCCAGCACCCAAGTGGGGCTAGGGGACACTGAAGCTTTCTTT

j_gene: TRBJ2-2
v_gene: TRBV3-1/TRBV3-2
abundance: .
d_gene: .
CDR3aa: CASSQHGARTGELFF
CDR3nt: TGTGCCAGCAGCCAACATGGGGCGCGGACCGGGGAGCTGTTTTTT

j_gene: TRBJ2-5
v_gene: TRBV18
abundance: .
d_gene: .
CDR3aa: CASSPRTNGATSQETQYF
CDR3nt: TGTGCCAGCTCACCAAGGACTAACGGGGCGACTTCCCAAGAGACCCAGTACTTC